The 8 T cell receptor beta chains presented below share a single source sample, sequenced in a study of T cell repertoires in cytomegalovirus infection. TCRdb itself ran the reads through MiXCR, one entry per CDR3 protein. The sample holds around 50,000 distinct CDR3 sequences; around a fifth are singletons and the top ten take around 27%. No antigen has been identified for these receptors. The sample was CD8+ T cells from cultured PBMCs, taken from culture after CMV antigen stimulation. All receptors derive from a human donor in good health (CMV status not recorded). Some clones in this sample may be carry-over from other donors' samples.

The genes are TRBV11-2 and TRBJ2-6; D is undetermined. CDR3 length: 17 amino acids. CDR1 is SGHAT, CDR2 FQNNGV, per germline. V was shortened by 5 bases and J by 5 bases, with 19 bases between the two germline ends. Written as DNA, the CDR3 is TGTGCCAGCAGCATCGGACGTCGCTCTGGGTGGGCCAACGTCCTGACTTTC. Its protein is CASSIGRRSGWANVLTF.

The chain links TRBV11-2 to TRBJ2-5; the match to TRBD2 covers 8 bases. Germline V gene sequence: CDR1 SGHAT, CDR2 FQNNGV. The CDR3 covers 15 residues. V was pared by 0 bases and J by 1 base, with 1 base of the junction left unmatched. This CDR3 reads CASSLELAGQETQYF. The CDR3 DNA sequence: TGTGCCAGCAGCTTAGAGCTAGCGGGCCAAGAGACCCAGTACTTC.

Only a few counts were recorded for this clonotype. The chain has TRBV7-3 and TRBJ2-2; D is possibly TRBD2 (6 bases). The CDR3 sequence is 14 residues long. Trimming took 3 bases from V and 6 from J, leaving 11 bases between them. Germline CDR1 reads SGHTA; CDR2 reads FQGTGA. Written as DNA, the CDR3 is TGTGCCAGCAGCTTGGGGGGAGTCCCCGGGGAGCTGTTTTTT. Its protein is CASSLGGVPGELFF.

This clonotype was observed a handful of times. The CDR3 DNA reads TGTGCCAGCAGCTTAGAATATCCAGGGGGTGGTCAAGAGACCCAGTACTTC. Amino acids: CASSLEYPGGGQETQYF. The rearrangement links TRBV7-7 to TRBJ2-5; TRBD1 matches at 7 bases. V was clipped by 1 base and J by 2 bases; unmatched bases: 10. The CDR3 spans 17 residues. Per germline, CDR1 SSHAT and CDR2 FNYEAQ (reference sequence).

The table lists this clonotype with a few counts. The rearrangement uses TRBV19 and TRBJ1-5; a possible D gene is TRBD1 (5 bases). CDR1 and CDR2 from the germline V gene are LNHDA and SQIVND (reference sequence). The CDR3 runs to 14 residues. The V end was cut by 5 bases, the J end by 2 bases, with 10 bases between. The CDR3 DNA reads TGTGCCAGTAGTCCTCAGGGCCGCAATCAGCCCCAGCATTTT. This gives the protein CASSPQGRNQPQHF. Full variable domain (remainder filled in from reference TRBV19 and TRBJ1-5): DGGITQSPKYLFRKEGQNVTLSCEQNLNHDAMYWYRQDPGQGLRLIYYSQIVNDFQKGDIAEGYSVSREKKESFPLTVTSAQKNPTAFYLCASSPQGRNQPQHFGDGTRLSIL.

This clonotype was seen repeatedly, ten times or more. V is TRBV29-1 and J is TRBJ2-3; TRBD2 is a possible D gene (5 bases). Germline CDR1 is SQVTM and CDR2 is ANQGSEA. V lost 0 bases, J lost 2 bases, and 18 bases lay in between. The CDR3 loop spans 17 amino acids. The chain's CDR3 is CSVEEGGRSSITDTQYF. The CDR3 DNA reads as TGCAGCGTTGAAGAAGGAGGCAGGTCCAGCATCACAGATACGCAGTATTTT.

The chain links TRBV7-6 to TRBJ1-5, with 7 nucleotides matching TRBD1. The CDR3 runs to 15 residues. With 5 bases clipped from V and 7 bases from J, the junction kept 11 bases outside the gene matches. Germline-derived CDR1 and CDR2 are SGHVS and FNYEAQ. CDR3 in amino acids: CASSRDSNRGQPQHF. The CDR3 bases are TGTGCCAGCAGCCGGGACAGCAACCGGGGCCAGCCCCAGCATTTT.

This clonotype was counted only a few times. The rearrangement uses TRBV7-9 and TRBJ1-4; a weak D match, TRBD1 (5 bases). The CDR3 is 15 residues long. V was clipped by 2 bases and J by 8 bases, with 15 bases between them. Germline V gene lookup returns CDR1 SEHNR and CDR2 FQNEAQ (reference sequence). The CDR3 reads CASSLPDIGEEKLFF. CDR3 bases: TGTGCCAGCAGCTTACCCGACATAGGGGAGGAAAAACTGTTTTTT.